This TCR beta chain was documented in a study of T cell responses to AZD1222 COVID-19 vaccine. Comments on this clone: The antigen remains unidentified.

Trimming removed 1 base from V and 4 bases from J; junction bases left unmatched: 0. From germline, CDR1 is SEHNR and CDR2 FQNEAQ (reference sequence). This CDR3 comprises 15 residues. Using immunoSEQ multiplex PCR, the repertoire was profiled, and TCRdb retains in-frame clones only, with some absent. The sample carries about 100,000 clones, 92% recorded once. Study-level points and caveats: Repertoires were obtained solely post-peak T cell response. Among spike-specific TCRs, nearly half reportedly target unmutated variant regions. The study found vaccine-associated CD4 TCRs spanning spike, dominant at 160-218 and 743-854.

V gene TRBV7-9 combines with J gene TRBJ2-1, with TRBD2 identical over 11 bases. The source material was peripheral blood, sampled on day 0 of AZD1222 vaccination. This TCR derives from an adult in good health. CDR3 in amino acids: CASSLGTSGYNEQFF. Written as DNA, the CDR3 is TGTGCCAGCAGCTTAGGGACTAGCGGGTACAATGAGCAGTTCTTC.